The next 9 T cell receptor beta chains were all read from a single sample in a study of radiotherapy plus CTLA-4 blockade in lung cancer (dated by TCRdb to the late 2010s). Library preparation employed the immunoSEQ multiplex PCR assay. TCRdb retrieved this table from immuneACCESS and kept in-frame rearrangements only. Not all clones are present; in checked studies, unresolved V genes account for under half, and no reason is known for the remainder. The sample contains 85,000 to 100,000 clones, 72% of them found a single time. The top ten hold about 14% of the sample. Sequencing was performed on peripheral blood, taken from a patient treated with radiotherapy plus ipilimumab. These receptor sequences come from a human donor with non-small cell lung cancer that progressed on radiotherapy plus ipilimumab.

The genes are TRBV7-9 and TRBJ1-5; D not resolved. V lost 1 base and J 5 bases, leaving 6 bases between the germline ends. This CDR3 comprises 13 residues. CDR1 is SEHNR, CDR2 FQNEAQ, per germline (reference sequence). The CDR3 here is CASSLERDQPQHF. The CDR3 DNA sequence: TGTGCCAGCAGCTTAGAACGGGATCAGCCCCAGCATTTT.

The V gene is TRBV19, the J gene TRBJ1-3, with TRBD1 as a possible D gene (6 bases). V lost 8 bases to trimming and J lost 0 bases, with 29 bases between them. From germline, CDR1 is LNHDA and CDR2 SQIVND (reference sequence). The CDR3 length is 20 residues. CDR3 DNA: TGTGCCAGTGGGACATCTTATGGGAACGGGGCCCTCTTCTCTGGAAACACCATATATTTT. Translation gives CASGTSYGNGALFSGNTIYF. The whole variable domain, filled in from reference TRBV19 and TRBJ1-3, reads DGGITQSPKYLFRKEGQNVTLSCEQNLNHDAMYWYRQDPGQGLRLIYYSQIVNDFQKGDIAEGYSVSREKKESFPLTVTSAQKNPTAFYLCASGTSYGNGALFSGNTIYFGEGSWLTVV.

The rearrangement joins TRBV6-6 to TRBJ1-1; 7 bases line up with TRBD1. With 6 bases clipped from V and 8 bases from J, the junction kept 6 bases outside the gene matches. The CDR3 extends over 12 amino acids. From germline, CDR1 is MNHNY and CDR2 SVGAGI (reference sequence). The CDR3 is CASSTGEREAFF. The CDR3 nucleotides are TGTGCCAGCAGCACAGGGGAGCGAGAAGCTTTCTTT.

This chain connects TRBV11-3 to TRBJ2-3; tentatively, D is TRBD2 (5 bases). CDR1 and CDR2 (germline): SGHNT, YENEEA. The length of the CDR3 is 15 residues. V was pared by 1 base and J by 2 bases, with 10 bases between. This chain's CDR3 is CASSLGLGDTDTQYF. CDR3 DNA sequence: TGTGCCAGCAGCTTAGGGTTGGGAGACACAGATACGCAGTATTTT.

The rearrangement joins TRBV28 to TRBJ2-7, with D maybe TRBD2 (7 bases). The CDR3 runs to 16 residues. The V gene lost 4 bases and the J gene lost 2 bases, with 18 bases spanning the gap. The germline gives CDR1 MDHEN, CDR2 SYDVKM. In nucleotides, the CDR3 is TGTGCCAGCAGTTCCCCCGGTGGGGGGGCTACCTACGAGCAGTACTTC. It translates to CASSSPGGGATYEQYF.

V usage is TRBV4-2 and J usage is TRBJ2-1; 11 positions match TRBD2. The CDR3 is 17 amino acids. Germline V gene sequence: CDR1 LGHNA, CDR2 YNFKEQ. V trimming: 3 bases; J trimming: 0 bases; junction bases outside the gene matches: 4. This CDR3 reads CASSQVAGGSSYNEQFF. CDR3 coding DNA: TGTGCCAGCAGCCAGGTAGCGGGGGGGAGCTCCTACAATGAGCAGTTCTTC.

The chain couples TRBV6-1 to TRBJ2-5; 7 bases line up with TRBD2. The junction had 10 bases not matched to a gene; V was cut back by 10 bases and J by 2 bases. Germline loops: CDR1 MNHNS, CDR2 SASEGT. This CDR3 region has 14 residues. The CDR3 region is CAMGWEGRQETQYF. The DNA for the CDR3 is TGTGCCATGGGATGGGAGGGTCGACAAGAGACCCAGTACTTC.

The rearrangement joins TRBV9 to TRBJ1-1; 10 bases are a match to TRBD1. This CDR3 has 16 amino acids. Germline V lookup: CDR1 SGDLS, CDR2 YYNGEE. V gave up 2 bases and J gave up 1 base; unmatched junction bases: 5. The CDR3 DNA reads TGTGCCAGCAGCGTCCACCGGGACAGGGGGAACACTGAAGCTTTCTTT. Translation: CASSVHRDRGNTEAFF.

The chain couples TRBV28 to TRBJ1-5; D possibly corresponds to TRBD1 (5 bases). V lost 5 bases, J lost 2 bases, and 13 bases lay in between. The CDR3 consists of 15 residues. Germline V gene sequence: CDR1 MDHEN, CDR2 SYDVKM. The CDR3 loop reads CASSRGDIGNQPQHF. Here the CDR3 DNA reads TGTGCCAGCAGTAGAGGGGATATTGGCAATCAGCCCCAGCATTTT.